The entry that follows covers one T cell receptor beta chain sequence. The data derive from a study of T-cell memory formation after mild COVID-19. TCRdb re-analysed the 5' RACE reads in MiXCR, keeping a single row per CDR3 protein. Among over 500,000 distinct CDR3 sequences, roughly 17% were seen once, and the ten largest hold about 8.6%. This CDR3 contains 14 residues. J was trimmed by 2 bases and V by 6 bases; bases with no gene match: 5. The TCR originated in an adult woman who had mild COVID-19 (a few samples of this study predate the infection). Cell type and time point are not known. Sequenced: PBMCs or a T cell subset sorted from them (not recorded which). The V gene is TRBV12-3 or TRBV12-4, the J gene TRBJ1-2; TRBD1 matches 8 bases. The CDR3, as DNA: TGTGCCAGCAGCCACCGGGACAGGAACTATGGCTACACCTTC. Its translation is CASSHRDRNYGYTF.